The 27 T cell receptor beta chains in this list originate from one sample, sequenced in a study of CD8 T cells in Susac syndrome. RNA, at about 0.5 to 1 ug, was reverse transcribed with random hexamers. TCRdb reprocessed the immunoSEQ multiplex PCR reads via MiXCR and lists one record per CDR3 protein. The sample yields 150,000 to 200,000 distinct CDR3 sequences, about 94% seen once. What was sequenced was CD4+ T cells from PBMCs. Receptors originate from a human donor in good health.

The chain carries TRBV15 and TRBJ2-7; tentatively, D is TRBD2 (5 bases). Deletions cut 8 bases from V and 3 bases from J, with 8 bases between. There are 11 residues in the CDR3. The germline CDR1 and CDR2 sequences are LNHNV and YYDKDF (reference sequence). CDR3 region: CATGLGYEQYF. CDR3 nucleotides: TGTGCCACCGGACTTGGCTACGAGCAGTACTTC. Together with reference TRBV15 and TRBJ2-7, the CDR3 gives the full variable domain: DAMVIQNPRYQVTQFGKPVTLSCSQTLNHNVMYWYQQKSSQAPKLLFHYYDKDFNNEADTPDNFQSRRPNTSFCFLDIRSPGLGDTAMYLCATGLGYEQYFGPGTRLTVT.

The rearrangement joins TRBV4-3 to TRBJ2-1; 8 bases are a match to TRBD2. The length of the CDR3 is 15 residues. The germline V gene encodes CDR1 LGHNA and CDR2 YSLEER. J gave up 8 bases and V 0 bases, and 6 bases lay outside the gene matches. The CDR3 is CASSQDIRGGYEQFF. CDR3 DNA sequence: TGCGCCAGCAGCCAAGATATCCGGGGGGGCTATGAGCAGTTCTTC.

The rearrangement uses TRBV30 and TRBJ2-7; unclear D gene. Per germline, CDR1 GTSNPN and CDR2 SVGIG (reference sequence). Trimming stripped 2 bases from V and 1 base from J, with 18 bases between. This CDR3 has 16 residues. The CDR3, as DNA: TGTGCCTGGAGTCAACAACCGGGCCACGGGTCCTACGAGCAGTACTTC. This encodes CAWSQQPGHGSYEQYF.

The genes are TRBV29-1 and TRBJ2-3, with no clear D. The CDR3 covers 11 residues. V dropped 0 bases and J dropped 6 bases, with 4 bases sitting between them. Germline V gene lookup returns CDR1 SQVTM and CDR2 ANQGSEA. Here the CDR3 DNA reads TGCAGCGTTGAAGATTTGGATACGCAGTATTTT. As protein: CSVEDLDTQYF.

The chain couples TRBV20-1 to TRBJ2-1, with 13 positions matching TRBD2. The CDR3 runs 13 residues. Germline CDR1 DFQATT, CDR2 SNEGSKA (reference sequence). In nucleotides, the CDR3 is TGCAGCCTTGGACTAGCGGGGGTAAATGAGCAGTTCTTC. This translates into CSLGLAGVNEQFF.

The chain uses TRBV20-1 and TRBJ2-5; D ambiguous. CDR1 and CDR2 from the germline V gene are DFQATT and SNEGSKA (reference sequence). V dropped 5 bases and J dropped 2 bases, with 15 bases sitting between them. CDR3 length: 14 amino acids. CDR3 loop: CSAGLPGRQETQYF. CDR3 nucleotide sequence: TGCAGTGCTGGGCTCCCGGGCAGACAAGAGACCCAGTACTTC.

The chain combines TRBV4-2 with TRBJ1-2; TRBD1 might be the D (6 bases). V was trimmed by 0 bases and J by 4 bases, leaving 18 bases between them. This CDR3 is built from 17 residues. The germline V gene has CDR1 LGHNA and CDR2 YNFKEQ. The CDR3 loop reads CASSQEGRQELGYGYTF. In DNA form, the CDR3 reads TGTGCCAGCAGCCAAGAGGGGCGACAGGAATTAGGCTATGGCTACACCTTC.

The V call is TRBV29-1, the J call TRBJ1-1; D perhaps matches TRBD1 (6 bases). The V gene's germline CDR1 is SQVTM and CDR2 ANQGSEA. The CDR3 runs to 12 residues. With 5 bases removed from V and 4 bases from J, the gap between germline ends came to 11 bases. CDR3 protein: CSVMTGGTEAFF. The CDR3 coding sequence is TGCAGCGTTATGACAGGTGGCACTGAAGCTTTCTTT. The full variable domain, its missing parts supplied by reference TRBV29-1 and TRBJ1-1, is SAVISQKPSRDICQRGTSLTIQCQVDSQVTMMFWYRQQPGQSLTLIATANQGSEATYESGFVIDKFPISRPNLTFSTLTVSNMSPEDSSIYLCSVMTGGTEAFFGQGTRLTVV.

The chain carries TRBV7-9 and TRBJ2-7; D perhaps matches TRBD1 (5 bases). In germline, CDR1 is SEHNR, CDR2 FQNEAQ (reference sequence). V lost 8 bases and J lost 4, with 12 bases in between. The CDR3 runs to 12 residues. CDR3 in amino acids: CASGKGYYEQYF. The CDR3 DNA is TGTGCCAGCGGGAAGGGGTATTACGAGCAGTACTTC.

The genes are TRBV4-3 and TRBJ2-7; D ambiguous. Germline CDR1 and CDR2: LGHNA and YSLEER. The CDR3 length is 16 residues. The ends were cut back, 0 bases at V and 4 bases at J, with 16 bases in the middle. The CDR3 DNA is TGCGCCAGCAGCCAAGATCAAATGGGTTCCCTTTACGAGCAGTACTTC. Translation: CASSQDQMGSLYEQYF.

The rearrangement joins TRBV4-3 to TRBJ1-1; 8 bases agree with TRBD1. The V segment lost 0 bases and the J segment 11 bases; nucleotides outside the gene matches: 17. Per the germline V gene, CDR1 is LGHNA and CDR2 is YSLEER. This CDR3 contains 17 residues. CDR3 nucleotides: TGCGCCAGCAGCCAAGAGTTCCCGGCCGACAGGGGTGTGCGCGCTTTCTTT. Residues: CASSQEFPADRGVRAFF.

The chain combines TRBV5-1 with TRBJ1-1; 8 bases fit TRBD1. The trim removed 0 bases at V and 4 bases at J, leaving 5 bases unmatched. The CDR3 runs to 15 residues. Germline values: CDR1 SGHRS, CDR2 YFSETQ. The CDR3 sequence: CASSLGQGAVTEAFF. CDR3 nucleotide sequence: TGCGCCAGCAGCTTGGGGCAGGGGGCGGTCACTGAAGCTTTCTTT.

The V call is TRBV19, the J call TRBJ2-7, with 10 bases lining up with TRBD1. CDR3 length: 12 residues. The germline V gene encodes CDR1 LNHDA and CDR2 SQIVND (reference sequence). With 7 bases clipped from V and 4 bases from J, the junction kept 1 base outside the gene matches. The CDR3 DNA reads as TGTGCCAGTAAGGACAGGGGGTACGAGCAGTACTTC. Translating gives CASKDRGYEQYF.

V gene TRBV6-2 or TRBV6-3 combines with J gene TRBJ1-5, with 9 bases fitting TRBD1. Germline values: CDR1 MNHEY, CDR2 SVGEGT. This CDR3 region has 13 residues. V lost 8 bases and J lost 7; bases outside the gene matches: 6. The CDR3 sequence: CASGDRVFQPQHF. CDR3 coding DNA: TGTGCCAGCGGGGACAGGGTTTTCCAGCCCCAGCATTTT.

The chain's CDR3 is CASSLAGRTEAFF. The CDR3, as DNA: TGTGCCAGCAGCTTAGCAGGGAGGACTGAAGCTTTCTTT. The V gene is TRBV7-2, the J gene TRBJ1-1, with unresolved D. This CDR3 has 13 amino acids. In germline, CDR1 is SGHTA, CDR2 FQGNSA. Deletions cut 0 bases from V and 5 bases from J, with 7 bases between.

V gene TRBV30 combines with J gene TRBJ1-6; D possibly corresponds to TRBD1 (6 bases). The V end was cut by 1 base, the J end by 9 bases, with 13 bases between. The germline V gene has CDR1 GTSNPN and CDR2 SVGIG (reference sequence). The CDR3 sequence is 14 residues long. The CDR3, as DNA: TGTGCCTGGAGTGACGGACAGCCGAGTTCACCCCTCCACTTT. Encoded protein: CAWSDGQPSSPLHF.

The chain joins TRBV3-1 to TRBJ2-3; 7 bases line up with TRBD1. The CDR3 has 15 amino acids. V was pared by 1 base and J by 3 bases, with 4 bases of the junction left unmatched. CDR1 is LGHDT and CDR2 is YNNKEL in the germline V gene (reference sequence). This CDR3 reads CASSQGGRGTDTQYF. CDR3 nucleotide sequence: TGTGCCAGCAGCCAAGGCGGCAGGGGGACAGATACGCAGTATTTT.

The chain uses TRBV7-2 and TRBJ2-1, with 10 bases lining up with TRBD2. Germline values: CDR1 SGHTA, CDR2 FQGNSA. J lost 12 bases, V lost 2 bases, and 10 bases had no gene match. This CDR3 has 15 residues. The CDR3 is CASSLLAGVPQGQFF. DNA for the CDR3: TGTGCCAGCAGCTTACTAGCGGGGGTACCGCAGGGGCAGTTCTTC. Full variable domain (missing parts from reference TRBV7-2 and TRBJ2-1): GAGVSQSPSNKVTEKGKDVELRCDPISGHTALYWYRQSLGQGLEFLIYFQGNSAPDKSGLPSDRFSAERTGGSVSTLTIQRTQQEDSAVYLCASSLLAGVPQGQFFGPGTRLTVL.

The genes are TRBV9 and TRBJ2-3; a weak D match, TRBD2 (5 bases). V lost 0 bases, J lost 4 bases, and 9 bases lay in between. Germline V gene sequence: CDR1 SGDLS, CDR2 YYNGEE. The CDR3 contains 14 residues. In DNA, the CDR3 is TGTGCCAGCAGCGTAGGAGGGCCCGCAGATACGCAGTATTTT. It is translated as CASSVGGPADTQYF. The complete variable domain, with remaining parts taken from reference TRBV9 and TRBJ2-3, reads DSGVTQTPKHLITATGQRVTLRCSPRSGDLSVYWYQQSLDQGLQFLIQYYNGEERAKGNILERFSAQQFPDLHSELNLSSLELGDSALYFCASSVGGPADTQYFGPGTRLTVL.

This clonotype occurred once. In nucleotides, the CDR3 is TGCAGTGCTAGTCTCGGGAGGAACTATGGCTACACCTTC. Encoded protein: CSASLGRNYGYTF. The rearrangement joins TRBV20-1 to TRBJ1-2; D is unclear. Germline V CDR1 and CDR2: DFQATT, SNEGSKA (reference sequence). This CDR3 comprises 13 residues. V was clipped by 3 bases and J by 2 bases, with 10 bases between them.

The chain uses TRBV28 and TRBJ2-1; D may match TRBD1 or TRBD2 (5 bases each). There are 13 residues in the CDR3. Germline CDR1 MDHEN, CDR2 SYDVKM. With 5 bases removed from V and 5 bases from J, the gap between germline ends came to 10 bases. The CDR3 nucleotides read TGTGCCAGCAGTCGGGGCACCGACAATGAGCAGTTCTTC. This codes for CASSRGTDNEQFF.

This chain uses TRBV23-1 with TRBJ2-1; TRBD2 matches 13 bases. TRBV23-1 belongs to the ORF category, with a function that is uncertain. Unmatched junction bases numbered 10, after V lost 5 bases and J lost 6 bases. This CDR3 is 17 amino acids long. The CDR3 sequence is CASSSGLAGRPPNEQFF. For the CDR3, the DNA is TGCGCCAGCAGTTCGGGACTAGCGGGGCGCCCGCCCAATGAGCAGTTCTTC.

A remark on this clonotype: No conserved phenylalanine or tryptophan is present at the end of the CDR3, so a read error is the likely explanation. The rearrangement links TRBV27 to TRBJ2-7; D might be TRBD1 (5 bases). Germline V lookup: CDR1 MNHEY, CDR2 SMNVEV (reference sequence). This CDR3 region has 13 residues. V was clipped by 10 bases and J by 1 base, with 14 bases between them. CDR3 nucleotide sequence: TGTGCCACCGGAAGGGCAGGGTCCTACGAGCAGTACATC. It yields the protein CATGRAGSYEQYI.

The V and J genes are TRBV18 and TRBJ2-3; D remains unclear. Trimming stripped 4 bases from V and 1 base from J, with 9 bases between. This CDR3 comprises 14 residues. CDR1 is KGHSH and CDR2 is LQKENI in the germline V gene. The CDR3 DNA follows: TGTGCCAGCTCACAAACCACGGGCACAGATACGCAGTATTTT. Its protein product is CASSQTTGTDTQYF.

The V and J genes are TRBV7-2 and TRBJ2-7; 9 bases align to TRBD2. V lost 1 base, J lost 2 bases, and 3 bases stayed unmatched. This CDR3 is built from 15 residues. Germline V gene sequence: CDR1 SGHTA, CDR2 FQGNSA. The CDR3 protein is CASSLVSGGTYEQYF. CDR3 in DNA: TGTGCCAGCAGCTTAGTTAGCGGGGGCACCTACGAGCAGTACTTC.

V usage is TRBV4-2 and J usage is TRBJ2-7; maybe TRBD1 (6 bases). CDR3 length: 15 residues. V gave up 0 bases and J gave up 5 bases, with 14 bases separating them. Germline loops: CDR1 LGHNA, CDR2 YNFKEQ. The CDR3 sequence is CASSQEGQGTNEQYF. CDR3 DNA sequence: TGTGCCAGCAGCCAAGAGGGACAAGGGACAAACGAGCAGTACTTC.

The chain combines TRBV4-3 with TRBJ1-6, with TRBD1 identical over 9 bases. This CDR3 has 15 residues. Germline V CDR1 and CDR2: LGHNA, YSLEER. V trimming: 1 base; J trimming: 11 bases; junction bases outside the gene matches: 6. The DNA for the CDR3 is TGCGCCAGCAGCCAAGGGCATGGACAGGGGACACCCCTCCACTTT. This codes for CASSQGHGQGTPLHF.